The rows below give T cell receptor beta chains drawn from one sample of a study of T cell clones after liver transplantation. TCRdb's copy holds only in-frame clones and misses some; the assay was immunoSEQ multiplex PCR. The sample consists of roughly 55,000 clones, 65% to 80% of them appearing once. The material was CD4+ T cells from blood, obtained more than 52 months after liver transplant. The receptors were sampled from a human patient who received a liver transplant. Among the T cells, some may be from the graft donor. CDR3s include the opening cysteine and the closing phenylalanine or tryptophan. Fields, in order: V gene, D gene, J gene, clone size, CDR3 protein, CDR3 DNA. A D gene is named only where the DNA matches it firmly. Clone size appears in some rows only: once, few, many, or a class for an expanded clone.

TRBV9	TRBD1	TRBJ1-1	-	CASSTRFRGAEAFF	TGTGCCAGCAGCACACGATTCAGGGGGGCTGAAGCTTTCTTT
TRBV6-5	TRBD2	TRBJ2-5	-	CASSSRVAGGVETQYF	TGTGCCAGCAGTTCCCGGGTAGCGGGGGGGGTGGAGACCCAGTACTTC
TRBV5-6	TRBD2	TRBJ2-3	-	CASSLVASGGNTQYF	TGTGCCAGCAGCTTGGTGGCTAGCGGGGGGAATACGCAGTATTTT
TRBV28	-	TRBJ2-7	-	CASSLNAASEQYF	TGTGCCAGCAGTTTGAATGCAGCCTCCGAGCAGTACTTC
TRBV11-3	-	TRBJ2-7	-	CASSKSGRYEQYF	TGTGCCAGCAGCAAGTCGGGCAGATACGAGCAGTACTTC
TRBV10-2	-	TRBJ1-5	-	CASSAEGYQPQHF	TGCGCCAGCAGCGCTGAGGGCTACCAGCCCCAGCATTTT
TRBV4-1	-	TRBJ2-5	-	CASSQDPDLGTAQYF	TGCGCCAGCAGCCAAGACCCGGACTTAGGGACGGCCCAGTACTTC
TRBV10-3	TRBD1	TRBJ2-7	-	CAISGGTGYYEQYF	TGTGCCATCAGTGGAGGGACAGGGTACTACGAGCAGTACTTC
TRBV28	-	TRBJ1-5	-	CASSHGDNQPQHF	TGTGCCAGCAGTCATGGGGACAATCAGCCCCAGCATTTT
TRBV5-4	-	TRBJ1-1	-	CASSSGVGVSNTEAFF	TGTGCCAGCAGCTCGGGGGTAGGGGTATCGAACACTGAAGCTTTCTTT
TRBV7-2	-	TRBJ2-1	-	CASSLLSRTASNEQFF	TGTGCCAGCAGCTTATTATCTCGTACAGCGAGTAATGAGCAGTTCTTC
TRBV9	TRBD1	TRBJ2-5	few	CASSEPGQPQETQYF	TGTGCCAGCAGCGAGCCGGGACAGCCTCAAGAGACCCAGTACTTC
TRBV15	TRBD1	TRBJ1-1	-	CATSRWTGVNTEAFF	TGTGCCACCAGCAGATGGACAGGGGTAAACACTGAAGCTTTCTTT
TRBV4-2	-	TRBJ1-2	-	CASSQEGGGNYGYTF	TGTGCCAGCAGCCAAGAAGGCGGGGGCAACTATGGCTACACCTTC
TRBV11-3	TRBD2	TRBJ2-2	-	CASSLGLAGGPGELFF	TGTGCCAGCAGCTTAGGACTAGCGGGGGGGCCTGGGGAGCTGTTTTTT
TRBV30	-	TRBJ1-2	-	CAWSPGAGYGYTF	TGTGCCTGGAGTCCCGGGGCTGGATATGGCTACACCTTC
TRBV7-8	-	TRBJ1-1	-	CASSPVRYTEAFF	TGTGCCAGCAGCCCTGTAAGATACACTGAAGCTTTCTTT
TRBV9	-	TRBJ1-4	-	CASSVDPRGGTNEKLFF	TGTGCCAGCAGCGTAGACCCTCGGGGTGGGACTAATGAAAAACTGTTTTTT
TRBV30	-	TRBJ2-6	few	CAWRRGRVAGGANVLTF	TGTGCCTGGAGACGGGGGCGGGTGGCGGGTGGGGCCAACGTCCTGACTTTC
TRBV29-1	-	TRBJ1-1	once	CSVTRILNTEAFF	TGCAGCGTGACACGTATTCTGAACACTGAAGCTTTCTTT
TRBV29-1	-	TRBJ1-2	-	CSVVGIEGSYGYTF	TGCAGCGTTGTAGGGATAGAAGGAAGCTATGGCTACACCTTC
TRBV29-1	-	TRBJ1-5	-	CSVVAGGNQPQHF	TGCAGCGTTGTAGCAGGGGGCAATCAGCCCCAGCATTTT
TRBV5-4	-	TRBJ2-1	-	CASRFNFGEQFF	TGTGCCAGCAGATTCAATTTCGGTGAGCAGTTCTTC
TRBV7-2	-	TRBJ2-3	-	CATGGATDTQYF	TGTGCCACCGGGGGCGCCACAGATACGCAGTATTTT
TRBV18	-	TRBJ2-7	-	CASSPPRRNSEQYF	TGTGCCAGCTCACCCCCGCGTAGGAATTCCGAGCAGTACTTC
TRBV6-6	-	TRBJ1-2	-	CASRTGINYGYTF	TGTGCCAGCAGAACTGGGATTAACTATGGCTACACCTTC
TRBV7-8	-	TRBJ2-3	-	CASSVSLTDTQYF	TGTGCCAGCAGCGTCAGTCTTACAGATACGCAGTATTTT
TRBV5-4	-	TRBJ2-3	-	CASSLAAGIRTDTQYF	TGTGCCAGCAGCTTGGCTGCTGGGATTCGCACAGATACGCAGTATTTT
TRBV7-2	-	TRBJ2-7	few	CASSKLALEQYF	TGTGCCAGCAGCAAACTCGCCTTGGAGCAGTACTTC
TRBV6-1	-	TRBJ1-5	-	CASSEAGGDNQPQHF	TGTGCCAGCAGTGAAGCGGGAGGGGACAATCAGCCCCAGCATTTT
TRBV18	-	TRBJ2-1	-	CASSQGSRTEQFF	TGTGCCAGCTCACAGGGTTCCCGGACAGAGCAGTTCTTC
TRBV28	TRBD1	TRBJ2-1	-	CASMRAGGRDEQFF	TGTGCCAGCATGAGGGCAGGGGGCCGGGATGAGCAGTTCTTC
TRBV29-1	-	TRBJ1-2	few	CSVEEGVNYGYTF	TGCAGCGTTGAAGAGGGTGTCAACTATGGCTACACCTTC
TRBV2	-	TRBJ2-7	-	CASSEIREQYF	TGTGCCAGCAGTGAGATAAGGGAGCAGTACTTC
TRBV5-1	-	TRBJ1-2	-	CASAPATSYGYTF	TGCGCCAGCGCTCCGGCAACTAGCTATGGCTACACCTTC
TRBV15	TRBD2	TRBJ2-3	-	CATSRDERGGVDTQYF	TGTGCCACCAGCAGAGACGAGCGGGGGGGGGTAGATACGCAGTATTTT
TRBV15	-	TRBJ2-1	-	CATSRDHPESSTYNEQFF	TGTGCCACCAGCAGAGATCACCCAGAGAGCTCTACCTACAATGAGCAGTTCTTC
TRBV14	TRBD2	TRBJ2-3	-	CASSQGGGAFTDTQYF	TGTGCCAGCAGCCAAGGCGGGGGGGCCTTTACAGATACGCAGTATTTT
TRBV29-1	-	TRBJ2-7	-	CSVEWTGTGTYEQYF	TGCAGCGTTGAATGGACGGGAACAGGCACCTACGAGCAGTACTTC
TRBV11-2	TRBD1	TRBJ1-5	-	CASSSGQYQPQHF	TGTGCCAGCAGCTCGGGACAGTATCAGCCCCAGCATTTT
TRBV21-1	-	TRBJ2-4	-	CASSKLAGGPAKNIQYF	TGTGCCAGCAGCAAACTAGCGGGGGGGCCAGCCAAAAACATTCAGTACTTC
TRBV7-9	-	TRBJ1-2	medium-sized	CASTAWGGYTF	TGTGCCAGCACAGCTTGGGGTGGCTACACCTTC